This T cell receptor (beta chain) was recorded in a study of PD-1 blockade in classical Hodgkin lymphoma. In the study overall: Administration of nivolumab to patients was at 3 mg/kg intravenously every 2 weeks.

The protocol was immunoSEQ multiplex PCR, while the TCRdb copy is restricted to in-frame clones and leaves out a portion. The sample has 20,000 to 30,000 clones; approximately 80% are singletons. Brentuximab vedotin exposure varied among the patients, all of whom had relapsed after autologous stem cell transplantation. Best responses included complete response and partial response; otherwise, the best response was progressive disease. The germline V and J ends were trimmed by 4 bases and 0 bases, with 13 bases remaining between them. This CDR3 is 15 amino acids long. Germline values: CDR1 MNHNY, CDR2 SVGAGI (reference sequence).

This specimen was peripheral blood mononuclear cells (PBMCs), taken before the second cycle of nivolumab. This TCR came from a human donor with classical Hodgkin lymphoma. J is TRBJ2-7 and V is TRBV6-6, with D unresolved. For the CDR3, the DNA is TGTGCCAGCAGTTCCAGCCGTTTCCCCTCCTACGAGCAGTACTTC. Translated: CASSSSRFPSYEQYF.